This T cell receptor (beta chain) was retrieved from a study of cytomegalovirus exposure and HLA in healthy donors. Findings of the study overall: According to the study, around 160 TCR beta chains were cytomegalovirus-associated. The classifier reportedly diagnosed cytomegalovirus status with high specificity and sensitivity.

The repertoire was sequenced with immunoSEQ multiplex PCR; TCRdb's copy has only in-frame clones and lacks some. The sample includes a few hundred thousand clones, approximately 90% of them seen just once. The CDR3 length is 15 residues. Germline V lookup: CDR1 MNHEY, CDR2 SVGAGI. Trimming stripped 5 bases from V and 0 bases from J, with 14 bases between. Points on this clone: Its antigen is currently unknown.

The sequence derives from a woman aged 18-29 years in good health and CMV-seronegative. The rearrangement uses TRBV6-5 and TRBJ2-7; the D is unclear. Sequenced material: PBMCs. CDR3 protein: CASSVRSGGSYEQYF. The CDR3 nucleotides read TGTGCCAGCAGTGTACGCTCTGGCGGCTCCTACGAGCAGTACTTC.